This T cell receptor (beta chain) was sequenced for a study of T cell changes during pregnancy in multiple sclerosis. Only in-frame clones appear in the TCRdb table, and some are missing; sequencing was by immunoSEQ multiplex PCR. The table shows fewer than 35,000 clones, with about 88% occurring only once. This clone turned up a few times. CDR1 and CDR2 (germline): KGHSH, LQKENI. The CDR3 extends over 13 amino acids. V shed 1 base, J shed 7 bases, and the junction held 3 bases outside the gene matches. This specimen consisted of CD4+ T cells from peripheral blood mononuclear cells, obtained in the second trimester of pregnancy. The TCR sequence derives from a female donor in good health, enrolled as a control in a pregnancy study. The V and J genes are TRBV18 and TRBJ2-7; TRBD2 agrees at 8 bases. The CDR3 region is CASSPQREREQYF. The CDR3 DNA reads TGTGCCAGCTCACCACAGCGGGAGAGGGAGCAGTACTTC.